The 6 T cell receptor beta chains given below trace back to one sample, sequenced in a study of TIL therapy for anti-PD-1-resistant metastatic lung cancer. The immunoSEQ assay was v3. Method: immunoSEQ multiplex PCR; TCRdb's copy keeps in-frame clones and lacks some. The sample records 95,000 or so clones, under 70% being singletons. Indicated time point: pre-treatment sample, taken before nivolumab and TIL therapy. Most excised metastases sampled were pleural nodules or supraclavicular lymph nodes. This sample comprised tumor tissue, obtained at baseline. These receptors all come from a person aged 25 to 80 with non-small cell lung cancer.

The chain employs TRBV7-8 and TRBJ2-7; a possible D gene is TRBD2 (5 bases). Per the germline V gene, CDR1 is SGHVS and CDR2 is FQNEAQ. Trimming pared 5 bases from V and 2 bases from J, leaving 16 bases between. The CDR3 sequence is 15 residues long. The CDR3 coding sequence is TGTGCCAGCAGCACCTCGGGGAGCGACCCCTACGAGCAGTACTTC. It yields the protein CASSTSGSDPYEQYF.

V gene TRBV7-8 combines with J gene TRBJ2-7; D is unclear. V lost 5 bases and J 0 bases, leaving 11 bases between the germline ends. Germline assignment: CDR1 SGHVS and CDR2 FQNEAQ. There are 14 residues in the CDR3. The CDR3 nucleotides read TGTGCCAGCAGCAAAGTCAGGAGCTCCTACGAGCAGTACTTC. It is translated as CASSKVRSSYEQYF.

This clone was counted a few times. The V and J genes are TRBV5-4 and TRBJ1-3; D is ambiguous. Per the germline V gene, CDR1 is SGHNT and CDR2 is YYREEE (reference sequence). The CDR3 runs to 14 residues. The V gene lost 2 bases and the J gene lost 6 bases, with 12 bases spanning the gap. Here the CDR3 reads CASSFEGLINTIYF. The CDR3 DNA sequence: TGTGCCAGCAGCTTTGAAGGACTTATAAACACCATATATTTT.

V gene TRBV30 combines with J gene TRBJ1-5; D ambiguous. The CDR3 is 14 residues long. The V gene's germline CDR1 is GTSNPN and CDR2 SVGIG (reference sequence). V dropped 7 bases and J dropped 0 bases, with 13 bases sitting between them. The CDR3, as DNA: TGTGCCTCGTCCAAAAAGGCTAGCAATCAGCCCCAGCATTTT. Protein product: CASSKKASNQPQHF.

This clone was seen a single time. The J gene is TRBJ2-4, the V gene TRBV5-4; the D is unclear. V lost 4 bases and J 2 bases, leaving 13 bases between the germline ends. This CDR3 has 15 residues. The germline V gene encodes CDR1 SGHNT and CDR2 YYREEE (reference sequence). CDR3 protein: CASSASVGTKNIQYF. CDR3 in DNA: TGTGCCAGCAGCGCTTCTGTGGGGACCAAAAACATTCAGTACTTC.

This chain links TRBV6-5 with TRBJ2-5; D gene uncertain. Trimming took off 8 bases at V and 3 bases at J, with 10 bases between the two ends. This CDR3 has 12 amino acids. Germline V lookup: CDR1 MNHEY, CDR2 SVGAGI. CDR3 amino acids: CASGRPKETQYF. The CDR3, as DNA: TGTGCCAGCGGCCGGCCTAAAGAGACCCAGTACTTC.